The 10 T cell receptor beta chains reported below all come from one sample, sequenced in a study of blood T cell repertoires in COVID-19. Produced via immunoSEQ multiplex PCR; TCRdb's table is partial and in-frame only. The sample has some 41,000 clones, 65% to 85% seen once. Material: peripheral blood. The receptors were sampled from a man in his forties with active or convalescent COVID-19.

V usage is TRBV9 and J usage is TRBJ2-5, with a weak D call TRBD2 (6 bases). CDR3 size: 15 residues. In germline, CDR1 is SGDLS, CDR2 YYNGEE. V dropped 3 bases and J dropped 2 bases, with 14 bases sitting between them. CDR3 sequence (DNA): TGTGCCAGCAGCGCACTCGGGGGAAAGCAAGAGACCCAGTACTTC. It yields the protein CASSALGGKQETQYF.

This chain links TRBV19 with TRBJ2-2; 8 bases fit TRBD2. There are 14 residues in the CDR3. Per germline, CDR1 LNHDA and CDR2 SQIVND (reference sequence). The junction had 5 bases not matched to a gene; V was cut back by 10 bases and J by 1 base. DNA for the CDR3: TGTGCCACTGGGGGACTAGGGAACACCGGGGAGCTGTTTTTT. Translation gives CATGGLGNTGELFF.

The chain carries TRBV3-1 (or the pseudogene TRBV3-2) and TRBJ2-2; D perhaps matches TRBD2 (6 bases). The germline V gene has CDR1 LGHDT and CDR2 YNNKEL (reference sequence). The CDR3 consists of 14 residues. Trimming stripped 4 bases from V and 1 base from J, with 7 bases between. CDR3 sequence: CASSRSGNTGELFF. CDR3 coding DNA: TGTGCCAGCAGCCGTAGCGGGAACACCGGGGAGCTGTTTTTT.

The chain joins TRBV18 to TRBJ2-1; the match to TRBD2 covers 10 bases. V was pared by 8 bases and J by 6 bases, with 10 bases of the junction left unmatched. The germline V gene has CDR1 KGHSH and CDR2 LQKENI. This CDR3 contains 15 residues. The DNA for the CDR3 is TGTGCCAGCGAATTCGTGGGACTAGCGTTCAATGAGCAGTTCTTC. This encodes CASEFVGLAFNEQFF.

The chain employs TRBV5-1 and TRBJ2-5, with TRBD2 matching over 9 bases. Trimming removed 4 bases from V and 0 bases from J; junction bases left unmatched: 7. The germline gives CDR1 SGHRS, CDR2 YFSETQ. The CDR3 loop spans 16 amino acids. CDR3 DNA: TGCGCCAGCAGCCTACAGAGCGGGGGGTACCAAGAGACCCAGTACTTC. Protein product: CASSLQSGGYQETQYF.

The chain uses TRBV6-5 and TRBJ1-2; 9 bases agree with TRBD1. The junction had 8 bases not matched to a gene; V was cut back by 0 bases and J by 6 bases. Per the germline V gene, CDR1 is MNHEY and CDR2 is SVGAGI. CDR3 length: 16 amino acids. CDR3 sequence reads: CASSYSLDRGGNGYTF. The DNA of the CDR3 is TGTGCCAGCAGTTACTCCTTGGACAGGGGAGGGAATGGCTACACCTTC.

This clone was detected only a few times. The genes are TRBV30 and TRBJ2-2; D gene ambiguous. Trimming left V 0 bases short and J 7 bases short, with 9 bases between. This CDR3 contains 13 residues. Germline CDR1 reads GTSNPN; CDR2 reads SVGIG (reference sequence). In DNA, the CDR3 is TGTGCCTGGAGTGTAATTAAGCGCGGGGAGCTGTTTTTT. Translated, it gives CAWSVIKRGELFF.

V is TRBV19 and J is TRBJ1-1, with D maybe TRBD1 (5 bases). V lost 5 bases, J lost 4 bases, and 11 bases lay in between. There are 13 residues in the CDR3. Germline V lookup: CDR1 LNHDA, CDR2 SQIVND (reference sequence). CDR3 bases: TGTGCCAGTAGTCTCCAGGGTACCACTGAAGCTTTCTTT. It yields the protein CASSLQGTTEAFF.

The V and J genes are TRBV27 and TRBJ1-2; possible D gene TRBD1, 5 bases. Trimming took 5 bases from V and 2 from J, leaving 15 bases between them. The germline gives CDR1 MNHEY, CDR2 SMNVEV (reference sequence). There are 15 residues in the CDR3. For the CDR3, the DNA is TGTGCCAGCAGTCCCCCCGGTAAGGGGAACTATGGCTACACCTTC. It yields the protein CASSPPGKGNYGYTF.

CDR3 DNA sequence: TGTGCCACACGGACAGGTCAGGGGAATGAGCAGTTCTTC. It specifies CATRTGQGNEQFF. This chain uses TRBV24-1 with TRBJ2-1, with TRBD1 matching 7 bases. V lost 10 bases and J lost 7; bases outside the gene matches: 9. From germline, CDR1 is KGHDR and CDR2 SFDVKD. This CDR3 contains 13 residues.